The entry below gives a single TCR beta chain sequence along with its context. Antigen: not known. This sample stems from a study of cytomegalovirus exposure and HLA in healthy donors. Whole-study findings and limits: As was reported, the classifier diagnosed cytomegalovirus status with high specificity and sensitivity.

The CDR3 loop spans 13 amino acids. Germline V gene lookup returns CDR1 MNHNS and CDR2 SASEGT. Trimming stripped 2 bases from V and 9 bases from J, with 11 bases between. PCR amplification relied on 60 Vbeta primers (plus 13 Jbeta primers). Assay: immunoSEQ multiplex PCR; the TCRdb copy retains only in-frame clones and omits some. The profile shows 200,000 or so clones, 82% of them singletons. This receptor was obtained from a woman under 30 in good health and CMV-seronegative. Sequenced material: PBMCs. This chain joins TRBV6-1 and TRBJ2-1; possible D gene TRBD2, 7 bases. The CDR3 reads CASSELGGGEQFF. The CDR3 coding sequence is TGTGCCAGCAGTGAATTAGGGGGGGGTGAGCAGTTCTTC.